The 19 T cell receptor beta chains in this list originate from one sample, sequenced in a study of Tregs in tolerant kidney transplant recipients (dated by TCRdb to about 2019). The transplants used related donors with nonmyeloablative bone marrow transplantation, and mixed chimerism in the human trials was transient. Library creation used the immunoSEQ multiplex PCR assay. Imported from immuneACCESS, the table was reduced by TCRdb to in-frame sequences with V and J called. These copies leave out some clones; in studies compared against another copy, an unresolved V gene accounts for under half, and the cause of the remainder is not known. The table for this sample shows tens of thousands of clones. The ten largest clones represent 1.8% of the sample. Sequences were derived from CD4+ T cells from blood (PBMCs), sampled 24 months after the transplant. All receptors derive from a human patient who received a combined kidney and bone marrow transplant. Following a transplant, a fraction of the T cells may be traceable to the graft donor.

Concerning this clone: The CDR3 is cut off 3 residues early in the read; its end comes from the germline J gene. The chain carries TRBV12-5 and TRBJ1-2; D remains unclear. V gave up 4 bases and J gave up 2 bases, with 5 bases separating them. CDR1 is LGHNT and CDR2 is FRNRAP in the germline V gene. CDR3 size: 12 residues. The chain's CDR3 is CASGSGNYGYTF. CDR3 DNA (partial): TGTGCTAGTGGTTCCGGGAACTATGGC. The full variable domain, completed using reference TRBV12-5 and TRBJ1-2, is DARVTQTPRHKVTEMGQEVTMRCQPILGHNTVFWYRQTMMQGLELLAYFRNRAPLDDSGMPKDRFSAEMPDATLATLKIQPSEPRDSAVYFCASGSGNYGYTFGSGTRLTVV.

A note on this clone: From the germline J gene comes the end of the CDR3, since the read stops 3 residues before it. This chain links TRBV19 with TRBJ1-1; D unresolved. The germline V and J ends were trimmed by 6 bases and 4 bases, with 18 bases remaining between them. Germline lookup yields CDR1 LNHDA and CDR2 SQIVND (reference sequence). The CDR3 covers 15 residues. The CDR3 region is CASRNLSPAGTEAFF. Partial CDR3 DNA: TGTGCCAGTAGAAATTTGTCTCCTGCGGGCACTGAA.

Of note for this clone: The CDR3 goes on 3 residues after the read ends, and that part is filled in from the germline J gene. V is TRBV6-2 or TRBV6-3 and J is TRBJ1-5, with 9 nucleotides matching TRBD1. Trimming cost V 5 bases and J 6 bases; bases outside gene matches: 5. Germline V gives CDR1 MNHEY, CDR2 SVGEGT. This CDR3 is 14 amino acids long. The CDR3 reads CASSPQGALQPQHF. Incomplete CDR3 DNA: TGTGCCAGCAGTCCACAGGGGGCGCTTCAGCCC.

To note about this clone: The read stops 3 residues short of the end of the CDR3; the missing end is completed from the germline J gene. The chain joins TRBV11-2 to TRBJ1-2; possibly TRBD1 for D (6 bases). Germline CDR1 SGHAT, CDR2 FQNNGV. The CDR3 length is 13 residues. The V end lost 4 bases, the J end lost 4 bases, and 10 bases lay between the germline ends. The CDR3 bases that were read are TGTGCCAGCAGCTACAGGGATCGCTATGGC. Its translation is CASSYRDRYG. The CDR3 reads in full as CASSYRDRYGYTF. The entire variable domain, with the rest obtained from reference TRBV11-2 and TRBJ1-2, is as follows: EAGVAQSPRYKIIEKRQSVAFWCNPISGHATLYWYQQILGQGPKLLIQFQNNGVVDDSQLPKDRFSAERLKGVDSTLKIQPAKLEDSAVYLCASSYRDRYGYTFGSGTRLTVV.

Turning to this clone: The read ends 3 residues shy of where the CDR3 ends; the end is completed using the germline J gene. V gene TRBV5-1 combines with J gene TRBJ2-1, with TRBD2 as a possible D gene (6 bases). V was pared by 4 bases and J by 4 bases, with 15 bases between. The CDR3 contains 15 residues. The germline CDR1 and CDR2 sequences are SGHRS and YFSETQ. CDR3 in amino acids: CASSAEVGGYNEQFF. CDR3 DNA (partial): TGCGCCAGCAGCGCCGAGGTCGGGGGATACAATGAG.

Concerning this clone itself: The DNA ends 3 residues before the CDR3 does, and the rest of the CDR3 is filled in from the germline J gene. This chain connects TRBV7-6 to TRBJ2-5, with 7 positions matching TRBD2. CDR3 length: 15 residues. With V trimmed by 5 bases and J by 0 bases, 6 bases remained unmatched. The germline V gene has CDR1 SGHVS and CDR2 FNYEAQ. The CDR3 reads CASSPGLPYQETQYF. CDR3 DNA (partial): TGTGCCAGCAGCCCGGGACTACCGTACCAAGAGACC.

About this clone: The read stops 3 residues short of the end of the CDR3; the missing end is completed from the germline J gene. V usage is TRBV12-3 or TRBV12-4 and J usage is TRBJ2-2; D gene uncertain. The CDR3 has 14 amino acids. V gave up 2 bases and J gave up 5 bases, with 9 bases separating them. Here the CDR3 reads CASSLWAKTGELFF. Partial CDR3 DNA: TGTGCCAGCAGTTTATGGGCAAAAACCGGGGAG.

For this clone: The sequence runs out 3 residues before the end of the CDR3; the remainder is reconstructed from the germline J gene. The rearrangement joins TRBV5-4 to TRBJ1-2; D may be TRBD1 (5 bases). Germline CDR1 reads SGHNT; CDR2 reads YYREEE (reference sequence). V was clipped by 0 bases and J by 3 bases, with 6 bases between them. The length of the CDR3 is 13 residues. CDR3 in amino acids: CASSLEQDYGYTF. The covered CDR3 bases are TGTGCCAGCAGCTTGGAACAGGACTATGGC.

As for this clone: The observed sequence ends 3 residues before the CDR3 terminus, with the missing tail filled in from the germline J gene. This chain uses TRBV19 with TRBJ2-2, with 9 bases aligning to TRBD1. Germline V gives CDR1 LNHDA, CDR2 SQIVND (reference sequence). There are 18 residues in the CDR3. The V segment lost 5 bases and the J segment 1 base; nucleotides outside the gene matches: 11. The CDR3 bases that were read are TGTGCCAGTAGTGCCACGGACAGGGGCTATCAGAACACCGGGGAG. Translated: CASSATDRGYQNTGE. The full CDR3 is CASSATDRGYQNTGELFF.

This chain's CDR3 is CASSSTGGWYGYTF. CDR3 DNA (partial): TGCGCCAGCAGCTCTACAGGGGGCTGGTATGGC. The chain carries TRBV5-1 and TRBJ1-2, with 9 bases identical to TRBD1. The CDR3 extends 3 residues past the end of the read, so its final part is completed from the germline J gene. Germline-derived CDR1 and CDR2 are SGHRS and YFSETQ. The CDR3 consists of 14 residues. V lost 3 bases to trimming and J lost 5 bases; unmatched junction nucleotides: 5.

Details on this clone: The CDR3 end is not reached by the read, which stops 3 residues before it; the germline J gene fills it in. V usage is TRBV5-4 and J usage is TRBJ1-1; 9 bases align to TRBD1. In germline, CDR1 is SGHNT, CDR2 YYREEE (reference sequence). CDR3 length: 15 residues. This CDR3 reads CASSLGGTGIIRAFF. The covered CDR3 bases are TGTGCCAGCAGCTTGGGGGGGACAGGGATCATCAGA.

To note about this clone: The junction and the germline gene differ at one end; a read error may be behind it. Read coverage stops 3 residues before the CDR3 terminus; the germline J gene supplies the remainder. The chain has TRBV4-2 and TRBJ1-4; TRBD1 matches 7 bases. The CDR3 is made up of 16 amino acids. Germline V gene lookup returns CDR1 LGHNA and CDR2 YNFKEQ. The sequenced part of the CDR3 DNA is TGCGCCAGCAGCCAATTGACAGGGAAGGATAATGAAAAA. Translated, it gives CASSQLTGKDNEK. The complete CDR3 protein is CASSQLTGKDNEKLFF.

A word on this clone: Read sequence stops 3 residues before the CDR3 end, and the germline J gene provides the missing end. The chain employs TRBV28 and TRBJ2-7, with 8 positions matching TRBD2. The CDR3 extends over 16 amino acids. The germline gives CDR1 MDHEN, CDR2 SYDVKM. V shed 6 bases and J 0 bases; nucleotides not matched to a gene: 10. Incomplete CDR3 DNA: TGTGCCAGCAGCCTCCCCGCAAGCGGGAGCTCCTACGAG. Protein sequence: CASSLPASGSSYE. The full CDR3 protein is CASSLPASGSSYEQYF.

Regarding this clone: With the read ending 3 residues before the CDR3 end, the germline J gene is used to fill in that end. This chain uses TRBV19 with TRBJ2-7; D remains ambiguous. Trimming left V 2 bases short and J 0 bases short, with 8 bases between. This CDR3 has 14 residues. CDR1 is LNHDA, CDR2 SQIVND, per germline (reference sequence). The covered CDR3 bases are TGTGCCAGTAGTATATCCTGGGCCTCCTACGAG. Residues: CASSISWASYE. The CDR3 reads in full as CASSISWASYEQYF.

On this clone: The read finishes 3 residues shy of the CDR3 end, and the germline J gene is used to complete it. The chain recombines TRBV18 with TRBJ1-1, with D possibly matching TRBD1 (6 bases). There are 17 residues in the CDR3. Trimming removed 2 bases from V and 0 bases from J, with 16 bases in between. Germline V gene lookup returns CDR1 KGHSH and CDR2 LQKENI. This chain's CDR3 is CASSPGVQGNLNTEAFF. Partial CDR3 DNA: TGTGCCAGCTCACCAGGAGTTCAGGGGAACTTGAACACTGAA.

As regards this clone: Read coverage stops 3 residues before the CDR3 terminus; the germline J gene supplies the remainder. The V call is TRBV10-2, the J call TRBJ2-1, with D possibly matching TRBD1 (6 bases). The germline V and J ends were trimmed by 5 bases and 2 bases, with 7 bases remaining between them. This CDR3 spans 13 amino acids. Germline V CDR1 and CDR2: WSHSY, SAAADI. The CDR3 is CASSRTAYNEQFF. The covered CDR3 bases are TGCGCCAGCAGTCGGACAGCCTACAATGAG.

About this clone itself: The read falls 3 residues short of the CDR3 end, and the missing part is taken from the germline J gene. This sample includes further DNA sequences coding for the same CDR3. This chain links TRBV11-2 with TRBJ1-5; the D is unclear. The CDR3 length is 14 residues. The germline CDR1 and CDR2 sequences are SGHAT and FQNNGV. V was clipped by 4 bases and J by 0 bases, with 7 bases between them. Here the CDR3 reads CASSSSYSNQPQHF. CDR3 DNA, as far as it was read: TGTGCCAGCAGCTCCAGTTATAGCAATCAGCCC.

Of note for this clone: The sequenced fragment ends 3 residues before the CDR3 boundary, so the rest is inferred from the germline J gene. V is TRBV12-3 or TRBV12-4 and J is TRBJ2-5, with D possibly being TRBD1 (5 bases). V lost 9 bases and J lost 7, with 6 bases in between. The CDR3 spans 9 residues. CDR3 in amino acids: CARGATQYF. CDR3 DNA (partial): TGTGCCAGAGGGGCGACC.

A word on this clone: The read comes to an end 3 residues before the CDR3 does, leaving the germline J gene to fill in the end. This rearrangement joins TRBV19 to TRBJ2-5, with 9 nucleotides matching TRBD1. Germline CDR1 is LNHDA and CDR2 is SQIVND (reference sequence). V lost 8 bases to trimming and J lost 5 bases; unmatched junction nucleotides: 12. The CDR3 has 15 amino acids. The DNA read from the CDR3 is TGTGCCAGTGGCGACCGGGACAGGGACCGGGAGACC. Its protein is CASGDRDRDRET. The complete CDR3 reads CASGDRDRDRETQYF.